These T cell receptor beta chains were read from a single sample in a study of blood T cell repertoires in COVID-19. TCRdb's table, derived via immunoSEQ multiplex PCR, lists solely in-frame clones and lacks some. The sample consists of 250,000 or so clones, more than 70% of them appearing once. Sequenced material: PBMCs or T cells enriched from blood (not recorded which). These receptors originate from a middle-aged woman with acute COVID-19. CDR3s include the opening cysteine and the closing phenylalanine or tryptophan. A D gene is named only where the DNA matches it firmly. Size is omitted from some rows. Given values are once, few, many or a class for expanded clones.

v_call	d_call	clone_size	j_call	cdr3_length	cdr3_nt	cdr3_aa
TRBV4-2	-	-	TRBJ2-7	15	TGTGCCAGCAGCCGACCGGGACTCCAGCTAGGGGAGCAGTACTTC	CASSRPGLQLGEQYF
TRBV6-4	-	once	TRBJ2-1	14	TGTGCCAGCAGTGAACAGGAGACCGTCAATGAGCAGTTCTTC	CASSEQETVNEQFF
TRBV5-8	-	-	TRBJ1-4	15	TGTGCCAGCAGCTTACAGGGAACTACCGGTGAAAAACTGTTTTTT	CASSLQGTTGEKLFF
TRBV24-1	TRBD2	once	TRBJ2-5	16	TGTGCCACCAGTGATCCCCCTGGCGGGGGGCAAGAGACCCAGTACTTC	CATSDPPGGGQETQYF
TRBV6-2/TRBV6-3	-	few	TRBJ2-4	11	TGTGCCAGCAGCGGTAGAGACATTCAGTACTTC	CASSGRDIQYF
TRBV24-1	-	once	TRBJ1-6	18	TGTGCCACCCAACGCGACCCGACAGGTAGGGGCGGTAATTCACCCCTCCACTTT	CATQRDPTGRGGNSPLHF
TRBV7-9	TRBD1	-	TRBJ1-2	16	TGTGCCAGCAGCTTAGCGTATAAAGACAGGGAAAATGGCTACACCTTC	CASSLAYKDRENGYTF
TRBV11-3	TRBD2	-	TRBJ2-1	18	TGTGCCAGCAGCCCGAGCAGCCTTGGCGGGAGCTCCTACAATGAGCAGTTCTTC	CASSPSSLGGSSYNEQFF
TRBV6-4	TRBD2	-	TRBJ2-2	14	TGTGCCAGCAGTAGCGGGAGGGCCACCGGGGAGCTGTTTTTT	CASSSGRATGELFF
TRBV29-1	TRBD2	once	TRBJ2-1	16	TGCAGCGCCAAGAGTGGCGGGAGGATTTCCTACAATGAGCAGTTCTTC	CSAKSGGRISYNEQFF
TRBV6-2/TRBV6-3	TRBD1	-	TRBJ1-2	16	TGTGCCAGCAGCTCACTGGACAGGGGGGAAATCTATGGCTACACCTTC	CASSSLDRGEIYGYTF
TRBV19	TRBD2	-	TRBJ2-3	15	TGTGCCAGTAGTTCCCGACTAGCGGGGGTTGATACGCAGTATTTT	CASSSRLAGVDTQYF
TRBV2	-	-	TRBJ2-3	14	TGTGCCAGCAGTGCTTACACTAACACAGATACGCAGTATTTT	CASSAYTNTDTQYF
TRBV21-1	-	-	TRBJ2-5	15	TGTGCCAGCAGCAGGACTAGCGGGGCCCAAGAGACCCAGTACTTC	CASSRTSGAQETQYF
TRBV2	-	once	TRBJ1-5	15	TGTGCCAGCAGTGAAGGGGGCCTAAGCAATCAGCCCCAGCATTTT	CASSEGGLSNQPQHF
TRBV6-2/TRBV6-3	-	-	TRBJ1-1	11	TGTGCCAGCAGTTTACGGGTTGAAGCTTTCTTT	CASSLRVEAFF
TRBV19	TRBD1	-	TRBJ1-6	16	TGTGCCAGTAGTATTTTACAGGGGAATCATAATTCACCCCTCCACTTT	CASSILQGNHNSPLHF
TRBV10-1	-	-	TRBJ1-6	11	TGCGCCAGCAAGACAGGACCACCCCTCCACTTT	CASKTGPPLHF
TRBV30	TRBD2	-	TRBJ2-5	14	TGTGCCTGGAGCAGACTAGCGGGTGGGGGGACCCAGTACTTC	CAWSRLAGGGTQYF
TRBV7-8	TRBD1	-	TRBJ2-7	15	TGTGCCAGCAGCTTAAGGCGGGACAGGGGGTACGAGCAGTACTTC	CASSLRRDRGYEQYF